The 27 T cell receptor beta chains below were found in one sample sequenced in a study of T cell repertoires in cytomegalovirus infection. TCRdb reanalysed the reads using MiXCR and keeps one entry per CDR3 protein. The data show a few hundred thousand distinct CDR3 sequences, roughly 25% seen once. Which antigens these TCRs recognize remains unknown. Sequenced material: cultured PBMCs, taken from culture after CMV antigen stimulation. Every receptor here comes from a human donor in good health (CMV status not recorded). Some clones in this sample may be carry-over from other donors' samples.

In this sample, this clonotype turned up many times. The chain combines TRBV7-2 with TRBJ1-5, with 7 bases matching TRBD1. V lost 1 base and J lost 5; bases outside the gene matches: 11. The CDR3 runs to 17 residues. Looked up from germline, CDR1 is SGHTA and CDR2 is FQGNSA. Here the CDR3 DNA reads TGTGCCAGCAGCTTAGGAGGACAGGTCCGGGGGGATCAGCCCCAGCATTTT. It specifies CASSLGGQVRGDQPQHF.

The chain recombines TRBV7-8 with TRBJ2-5; 9 positions agree with TRBD2. J was trimmed by 5 bases and V by 3 bases; bases with no gene match: 7. Germline CDR1 and CDR2: SGHVS and FQNEAQ. The length of the CDR3 is 15 residues. The CDR3 region has the DNA TGTGCCAGCAGCTTGGGAGCGGGAGGATGGGAGACCCAGTACTTC. Translated: CASSLGAGGWETQYF.

The chain carries TRBV24-1 and TRBJ2-1; D perhaps matches TRBD1 (5 bases). This CDR3 spans 15 amino acids. Trimming took 9 bases from V and 8 from J, leaving 22 bases between them. Germline V gives CDR1 KGHDR, CDR2 SFDVKD. This CDR3 is CATSPGAGSGDEQFF. Here the CDR3 DNA reads TGTGCCACCTCCCCTGGGGCCGGGTCTGGCGATGAGCAGTTCTTC.

This clonotype was seen a single time. An end of the junction does not agree with germline; a read error may underlie this. The chain has TRBV20-1 and TRBJ2-1, with 14 positions matching TRBD2. The germline V gene has CDR1 DFQATT and CDR2 SNEGSKA (reference sequence). The CDR3 sequence is 14 residues long. This chain's CDR3 is CSALGLAGDNVQFF. CDR3 nucleotide sequence: TGCAGTGCCCTGGGACTAGCGGGGGACAATGTGCAGTTCTTC.

V gene TRBV11-2 combines with J gene TRBJ1-1; weak D call: TRBD1 (5 bases). With 5 bases removed from V and 10 bases from J, the gap between germline ends came to 17 bases. Germline-derived CDR1 and CDR2 are SGHAT and FQNNGV. The CDR3 has 13 amino acids. The CDR3 DNA sequence: TGTGCCAGCAGCCCCGAAGCAGGGACGCGAGCTTTCTTT. Its translation is CASSPEAGTRAFF.

A few counts support this clonotype. V usage is TRBV6-2 or TRBV6-3 and J usage is TRBJ2-7, with 9 bases matching TRBD1. CDR1 MNHEY and CDR2 SVGEGT come from the germline V gene. The CDR3 covers 13 residues. Trimming at V came to 6 bases and at J to 6 bases, leaving 6 bases not matched to a gene. The CDR3 reads CASRAGTGSEQYV. CDR3 coding DNA: TGTGCCAGCAGAGCCGGGACAGGGAGCGAGCAGTACGTC.

About this clonotype: Possible read error: a much larger clone is one base away. The chain recombines TRBV6-2 or TRBV6-3 with TRBJ2-1; TRBD1 agrees at 7 bases. The length of the CDR3 is 16 residues. V was clipped by 7 bases and J by 8 bases; unmatched bases: 17. Germline V gene data show CDR1 as MNHEY and CDR2 as SVGEGT. Here the CDR3 DNA reads TGTGCCAGCAAAATTGACGGGACAGACTACGACGATGAGCAGTTCTTC. As protein: CASKIDGTDYDDEQFF.

This clonotype was found a few times. The chain combines TRBV7-9 with TRBJ2-1; tentatively, D is TRBD1 (5 bases). Per the germline V gene, CDR1 is SEHNR and CDR2 is FQNEAQ (reference sequence). The germline V and J ends were trimmed by 1 base and 7 bases, with 20 bases remaining between them. CDR3 size: 17 residues. CDR3: CASSLVRTRSFGNEQFF. CDR3 DNA sequence: TGTGCCAGCAGCTTAGTTAGGACACGGAGCTTTGGGAATGAGCAGTTCTTC.

The genes are TRBV20-1 and TRBJ2-4; 11 nucleotides line up with TRBD2. Losses at the gene ends were 6 bases for V and 1 base for J; bases not matched to a gene: 5. This CDR3 comprises 15 residues. Germline CDR1 reads DFQATT; CDR2 reads SNEGSKA (reference sequence). CDR3 nucleotide sequence: TGCAGTGCCTACTCTAGCGGGAGGGCCAAAAACATTCAGTACTTC. It yields the protein CSAYSSGRAKNIQYF.

This chain links TRBV7-2 with TRBJ1-1; tentatively, D is TRBD1 (6 bases). The V gene's germline CDR1 is SGHTA and CDR2 FQGNSA. This CDR3 spans 13 amino acids. V was cut by 5 bases and J by 6 bases, with 13 bases left in between. CDR3 nucleotide sequence: TGTGCCAGCAGCACCCAAGGGGGGTCTGAAGCTTTCTTT. This translates into CASSTQGGSEAFF.

The CDR3 here is CASSLPGSHEKLFF. For the CDR3, the DNA is TGTGCCAGCAGCCTTCCGGGGAGCCATGAAAAACTGTTTTTT. This sequence joins TRBV3-1 and TRBJ1-4; D is unresolved. This CDR3 has 14 residues. V gave up 4 bases and J gave up 6 bases, with 12 bases separating them. Germline CDR1 and CDR2: LGHDT and YNNKEL (reference sequence).

This clonotype was recorded only once. V usage is TRBV19 and J usage is TRBJ1-2; 8 nucleotides line up with TRBD1. The CDR3 consists of 14 residues. Germline V CDR1 and CDR2: LNHDA, SQIVND (reference sequence). Unmatched junction bases numbered 3, after V lost 4 bases and J lost 2 bases. The CDR3 bases are TGTGCCAGTAGTAAGGACAGGGAAAACTATGGCTACACCTTC. Encoded protein: CASSKDRENYGYTF.

This clonotype was observed at least ten times. This sequence joins TRBV7-2 and TRBJ2-3; possibly TRBD2 for D (6 bases). CDR1 is SGHTA, CDR2 FQGNSA, per germline. This CDR3 has 14 amino acids. V was cut by 3 bases and J by 0 bases, with 7 bases left in between. As DNA, the CDR3 is TGTGCCAGCAGCTTGAGCGGGAGCACAGATACGCAGTATTTT. This gives the protein CASSLSGSTDTQYF.

This chain connects TRBV5-1 to TRBJ1-1; 7 bases fit TRBD1. Unmatched junction bases numbered 4, after V lost 4 bases and J lost 1 base. This CDR3 has 14 amino acids. Germline CDR1 and CDR2: SGHRS and YFSETQ. In nucleotides, the CDR3 is TGCGCCAGCAGCACTACAGGGGAGAACACTGAAGCTTTCTTT. Translated, it gives CASSTTGENTEAFF.

This clonotype was found a few times. The J gene is TRBJ2-7, the V gene TRBV19, with D possibly TRBD1 on 5 matching bases. Germline V CDR1 and CDR2: LNHDA, SQIVND (reference sequence). With 5 bases removed from V and 4 bases from J, the gap between germline ends came to 15 bases. This CDR3 is 14 amino acids long. CDR3 in amino acids: CASSYADGHYEQYV. CDR3 sequence (DNA): TGTGCCAGTAGTTACGCCGACGGACATTACGAGCAGTACGTC.

This chain links TRBV7-2 with TRBJ2-5; no clear D gene. Trimming removed 1 base at V and 5 bases at J, with 8 bases between. CDR1 is SGHTA, CDR2 FQGNSA, per germline. This CDR3 is 13 amino acids long. For the CDR3, the DNA is TGTGCCAGCAGCTTAGAGTATCGGGAGACCCAGTACTTC. It translates to CASSLEYRETQYF.

V usage is TRBV6-2 or TRBV6-3 and J usage is TRBJ2-2; 10 bases agree with TRBD1. This CDR3 has 15 amino acids. Germline trimming cut 5 bases from V and 9 bases from J; bases unmatched to any gene: 9. The germline gives CDR1 MNHEY, CDR2 SVGEGT. The CDR3 DNA follows: TGTGCCAGCAGTACCGACAGGGGGCAAGGCAGGGAGCTGTTTTTT. Its protein is CASSTDRGQGRELFF.

The chain carries TRBV27 and TRBJ2-7; D might be TRBD2 (6 bases). V dropped 5 bases and J dropped 6 bases, with 17 bases sitting between them. The CDR3 contains 14 residues. Per the germline V gene, CDR1 is MNHEY and CDR2 is SMNVEV (reference sequence). CDR3 residues: CASSPSLTSSEQYF. CDR3 in DNA: TGTGCCAGCAGTCCCTCACTGACTAGTAGCGAGCAGTACTTC.

This clonotype was seen a few times. The chain joins TRBV11-2 to TRBJ2-5; 13 bases align to TRBD2. V gave up 5 bases and J gave up 5 bases; unmatched junction bases: 5. This CDR3 contains 15 residues. Looked up from germline, CDR1 is SGHAT and CDR2 is FQNNGV. CDR3 bases: TGTGCCAGCAGCCGGACTAGCGGGAGTCCGGAGACCCAGTACTTC. Its translation is CASSRTSGSPETQYF. Based on the CDR3 plus reference TRBV11-2 and TRBJ2-5, the full variable domain is EAGVAQSPRYKIIEKRQSVAFWCNPISGHATLYWYQQILGQGPKLLIQFQNNGVVDDSQLPKDRFSAERLKGVDSTLKIQPAKLEDSAVYLCASSRTSGSPETQYFGPGTRLLVL.

This clonotype was seen repeatedly, ten times or more. CDR3 bases: TGTGCCAGCAGCCTGGATTCGGGAATAGAGACCCAGTACTTC. It encodes CASSLDSGIETQYF. The chain carries TRBV7-2 and TRBJ2-5; TRBD2 might be the D (5 bases). This CDR3 has 14 residues. V lost 5 bases to trimming and J lost 4 bases, with 14 bases between them. CDR1 SGHTA and CDR2 FQGNSA come from the germline V gene.

The chain couples TRBV7-2 to TRBJ2-5; the D is unclear. CDR1 SGHTA and CDR2 FQGNSA come from the germline V gene. V lost 8 bases and J 1 base, leaving 14 bases between the germline ends. The CDR3 spans 14 residues. The CDR3 region has the DNA TGTGCCAGCCAGCTCTGGGGATCCCAAGAGACCCAGTACTTC. Its translation is CASQLWGSQETQYF.

This clonotype appeared many times. This rearrangement joins TRBV7-2 to TRBJ1-3; TRBD1 agrees at 8 bases. In germline, CDR1 is SGHTA, CDR2 FQGNSA. CDR3 length: 16 residues. Trimming cost V 2 bases and J 0 bases; bases outside gene matches: 3. CDR3 nucleotide sequence: TGTGCCAGCAGCTTACAGGGGGCCTACTCTGGAAACACCATATATTTT. This translates into CASSLQGAYSGNTIYF. The full variable domain, rest sourced from reference TRBV7-2 and TRBJ1-3, is GAGVSQSPSNKVTEKGKDVELRCDPISGHTALYWYRQSLGQGLEFLIYFQGNSAPDKSGLPSDRFSAERTGGSVSTLTIQRTQQEDSAVYLCASSLQGAYSGNTIYFGEGSWLTVV.

The chain couples TRBV18 to TRBJ1-3; 10 nucleotides match TRBD1. The ends lost 2 bases at V and 2 bases at J; junction bases unmatched: 6. Germline CDR1 KGHSH, CDR2 LQKENI. CDR3 size: 17 residues. CDR3 sequence (DNA): TGTGCCAGCTCACCAGTCTCCGGGACAGGGGCTGGAAACACCATATATTTT. Translated, it gives CASSPVSGTGAGNTIYF.

The gene calls are TRBV19 and TRBJ2-2; weak D call: TRBD1 (5 bases). The germline V and J ends were trimmed by 2 bases and 2 bases, with 9 bases remaining between them. CDR3 length equals 15 residues. CDR1 LNHDA and CDR2 SQIVND come from the germline V gene (reference sequence). The CDR3 loop reads CASSIRGSNTGELFF. The CDR3 DNA is TGTGCCAGTAGTATAAGGGGCAGTAACACCGGGGAGCTGTTTTTT. Supplemented by reference TRBV19 and TRBJ2-2, the full variable domain reads DGGITQSPKYLFRKEGQNVTLSCEQNLNHDAMYWYRQDPGQGLRLIYYSQIVNDFQKGDIAEGYSVSREKKESFPLTVTSAQKNPTAFYLCASSIRGSNTGELFFGEGSRLTVL.

A remark on this clonotype: The junction departs from germline at one end; a sequencing error may be responsible. The CDR3 reads CASSQGQALTNTWELFF. The CDR3 DNA reads TGCGCCAGCAGCCAAGGACAGGCTCTAACGAACACCTGGGAGCTGTTTTTT. V usage is TRBV4-3 and J usage is TRBJ2-2, with D maybe TRBD1 (6 bases). The CDR3 runs 17 residues. Germline-derived CDR1 and CDR2 are LGHNA and YSLEER.

The CDR3 DNA reads as TGTGCCAGCAGCCCCAGGACAGGGGGGATGAACACCGGGGAGCTGTTTTTT. Protein: CASSPRTGGMNTGELFF. This chain connects TRBV7-8 to TRBJ2-2, with 10 positions matching TRBD1. The CDR3 is 17 residues long. V lost 5 bases, J lost 1 base, and 7 bases stayed unmatched. Germline loops: CDR1 SGHVS, CDR2 FQNEAQ.

J is TRBJ2-1 and V is TRBV20-1; the D gene is possibly TRBD2 (6 bases). Trimming took 4 bases from V and 3 from J, leaving 13 bases between them. In germline, CDR1 is DFQATT, CDR2 SNEGSKA (reference sequence). CDR3 length: 14 residues. CDR3 bases: TGCAGTGCTACCCGGGACTCCCGCTACAATGAGCAGTTCTTC. It specifies CSATRDSRYNEQFF.